The clone carrying this T cell receptor (beta chain) came up a few times. Antigen: not known. The CDR3 loop spans 16 amino acids. The germline V gene encodes CDR1 SGHTA and CDR2 FQGNSA. Germline trimming cut 5 bases from V and 4 bases from J; bases unmatched to any gene: 6. This sample was included in a study of response to subunit inactivated influenza vaccine. General study points: The study's authors posited that every seasonal influenza vaccination enlists few new T cells.

TCRdb re-called the RT-PCR reads with MiXCR, one entry per CDR3 protein. This table holds about 480,000 distinct CDR3 sequences, about a tenth found once. This receptor was taken from a man over 45 who received an inactivated influenza vaccine. Sequenced material: PBMCs from blood, taken roughly 6 weeks after vaccination. V gene TRBV7-2 combines with J gene TRBJ2-2; 11 bases map to TRBD2. CDR3 region: CASSLFSGRVTGELFF. CDR3 coding DNA: TGTGCCAGCAGCCTATTTAGCGGGAGGGTCACCGGGGAGCTGTTTTTT. The variable domain in full, completed from reference TRBV7-2 and TRBJ2-2, reads GAGVSQSPSNKVTEKGKDVELRCDPISGHTALYWYRQSLGQGLEFLIYFQGNSAPDKSGLPSDRFSAERTGGSVSTLTIQRTQQEDSAVYLCASSLFSGRVTGELFFGEGSRLTVL.